This TCR beta chain is drawn from a study of blood T cell repertoires in COVID-19. Per the germline V gene, CDR1 is MGHRA and CDR2 is YSYEKL. The CDR3 runs to 16 residues. Trimming cost V 3 bases and J 3 bases; bases outside gene matches: 7. Clones were sequenced by immunoSEQ multiplex PCR, and TCRdb holds only the in-frame ones, with some missing. Among over 300,000 clones listed, around 88% were seen once. The sample taken for sequencing was peripheral blood. The sequence derives from a woman aged 50 to 65 with acute or convalescent COVID-19. The chain recombines TRBV4-1 with TRBJ1-2, with 10 bases lining up with TRBD1. CDR3: CASSQGGTGAHYGYTF. In DNA form, the CDR3 reads TGCGCCAGCAGCCAGGGTGGGACAGGGGCCCACTATGGCTACACCTTC.